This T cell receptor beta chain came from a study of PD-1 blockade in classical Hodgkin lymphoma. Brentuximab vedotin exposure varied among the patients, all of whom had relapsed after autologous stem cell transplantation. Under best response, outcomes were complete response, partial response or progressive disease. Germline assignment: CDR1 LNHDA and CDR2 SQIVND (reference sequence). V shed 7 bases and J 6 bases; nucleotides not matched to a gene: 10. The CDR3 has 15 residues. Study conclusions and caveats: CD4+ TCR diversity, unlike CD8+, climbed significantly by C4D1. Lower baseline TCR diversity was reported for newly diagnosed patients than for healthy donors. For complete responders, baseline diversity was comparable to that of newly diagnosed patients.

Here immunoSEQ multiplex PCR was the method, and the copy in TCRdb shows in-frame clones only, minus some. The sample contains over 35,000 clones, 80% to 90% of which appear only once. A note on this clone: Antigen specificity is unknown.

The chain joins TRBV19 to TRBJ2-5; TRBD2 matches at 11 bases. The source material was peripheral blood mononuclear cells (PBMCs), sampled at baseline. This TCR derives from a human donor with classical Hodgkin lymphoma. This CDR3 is CASTNSGGDGKTQYF. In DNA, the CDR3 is TGTGCCAGTACCAATAGCGGGGGGGATGGGAAGACCCAGTACTTC.